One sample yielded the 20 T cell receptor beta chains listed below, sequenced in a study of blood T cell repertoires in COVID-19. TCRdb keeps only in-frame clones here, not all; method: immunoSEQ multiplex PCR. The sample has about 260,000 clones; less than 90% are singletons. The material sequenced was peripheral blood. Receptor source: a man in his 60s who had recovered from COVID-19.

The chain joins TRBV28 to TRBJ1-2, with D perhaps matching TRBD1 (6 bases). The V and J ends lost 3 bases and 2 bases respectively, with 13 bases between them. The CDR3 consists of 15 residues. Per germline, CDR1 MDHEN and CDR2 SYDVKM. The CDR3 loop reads CASSFSGTRNYGYTF. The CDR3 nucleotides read TGTGCCAGCAGTTTTTCAGGGACAAGGAACTATGGCTACACCTTC.

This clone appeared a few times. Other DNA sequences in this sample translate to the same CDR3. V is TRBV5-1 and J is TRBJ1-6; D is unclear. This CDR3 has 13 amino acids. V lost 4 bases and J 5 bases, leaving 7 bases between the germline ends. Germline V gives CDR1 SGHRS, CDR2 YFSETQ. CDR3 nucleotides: TGCGCCAGCAGCGGGCAGGATAATTCACCCCTCCACTTT. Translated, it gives CASSGQDNSPLHF.

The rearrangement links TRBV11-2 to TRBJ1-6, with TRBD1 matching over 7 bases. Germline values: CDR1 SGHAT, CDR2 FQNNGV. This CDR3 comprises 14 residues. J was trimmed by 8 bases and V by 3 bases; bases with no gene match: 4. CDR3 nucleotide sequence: TGTGCCAGCAGCTTTGGCAGGGGGTATTCACCCCTCCACTTT. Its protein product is CASSFGRGYSPLHF.

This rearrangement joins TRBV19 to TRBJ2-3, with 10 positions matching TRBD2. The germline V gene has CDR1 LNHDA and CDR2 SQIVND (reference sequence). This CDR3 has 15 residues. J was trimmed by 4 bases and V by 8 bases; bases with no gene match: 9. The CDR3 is CASRSGGALSDTQYF. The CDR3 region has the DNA TGTGCCAGTCGCAGCGGGGGGGCATTGTCAGATACGCAGTATTTT.

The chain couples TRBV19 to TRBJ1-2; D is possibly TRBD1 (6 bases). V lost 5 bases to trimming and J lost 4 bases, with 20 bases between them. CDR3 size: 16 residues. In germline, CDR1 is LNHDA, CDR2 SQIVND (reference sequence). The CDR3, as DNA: TGTGCCAGTAGTCCCGAAACCACGACAGGCGTCTATGGCTACACCTTC. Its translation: CASSPETTTGVYGYTF. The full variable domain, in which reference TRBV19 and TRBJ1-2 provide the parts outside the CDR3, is DGGITQSPKYLFRKEGQNVTLSCEQNLNHDAMYWYRQDPGQGLRLIYYSQIVNDFQKGDIAEGYSVSREKKESFPLTVTSAQKNPTAFYLCASSPETTTGVYGYTFGSGTRLTVV.

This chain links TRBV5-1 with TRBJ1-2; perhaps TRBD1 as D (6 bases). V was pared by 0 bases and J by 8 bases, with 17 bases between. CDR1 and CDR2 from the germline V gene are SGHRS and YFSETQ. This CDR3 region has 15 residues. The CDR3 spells CASSLVAWTVYGYTF. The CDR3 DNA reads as TGCGCCAGCAGCTTGGTCGCCTGGACAGTCTACGGCTACACCTTC.

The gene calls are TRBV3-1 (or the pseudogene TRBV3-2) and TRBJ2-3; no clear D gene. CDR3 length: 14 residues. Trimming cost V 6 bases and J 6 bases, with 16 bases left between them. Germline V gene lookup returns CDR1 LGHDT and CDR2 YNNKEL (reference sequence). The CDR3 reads CASSPSLARDTQYF. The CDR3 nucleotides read TGTGCCAGCAGTCCCTCTCTGGCTAGGGATACGCAGTATTTT.

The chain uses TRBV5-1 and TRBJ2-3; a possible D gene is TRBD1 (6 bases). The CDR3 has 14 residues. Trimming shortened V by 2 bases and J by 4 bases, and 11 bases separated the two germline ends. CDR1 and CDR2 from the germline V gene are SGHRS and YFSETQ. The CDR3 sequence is CASSLDRLADTQYF. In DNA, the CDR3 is TGCGCCAGCAGCTTAGACAGGCTTGCAGATACGCAGTATTTT. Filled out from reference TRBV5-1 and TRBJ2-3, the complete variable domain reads KAGVTQTPRYLIKTRGQQVTLSCSPISGHRSVSWYQQTPGQGLQFLFEYFSETQRNKGNFPGRFSGRQFSNSRSEMNVSTLELGDSALYLCASSLDRLADTQYFGPGTRLTVL.

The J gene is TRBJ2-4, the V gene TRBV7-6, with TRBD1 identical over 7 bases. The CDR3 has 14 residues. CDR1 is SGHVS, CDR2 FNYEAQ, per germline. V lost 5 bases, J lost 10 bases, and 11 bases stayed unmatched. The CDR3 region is CASSRRQGDRIQYF. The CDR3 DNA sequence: TGTGCCAGCAGCCGAAGACAGGGCGATAGGATTCAGTACTTC.

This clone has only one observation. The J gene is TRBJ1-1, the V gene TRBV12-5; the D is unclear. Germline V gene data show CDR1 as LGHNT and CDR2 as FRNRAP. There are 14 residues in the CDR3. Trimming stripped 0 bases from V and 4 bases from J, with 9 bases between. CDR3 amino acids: CASGLVGLPTEAFF. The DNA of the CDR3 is TGTGCTAGTGGTTTGGTCGGGTTACCCACTGAAGCTTTCTTT. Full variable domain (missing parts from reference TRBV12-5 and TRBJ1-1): DARVTQTPRHKVTEMGQEVTMRCQPILGHNTVFWYRQTMMQGLELLAYFRNRAPLDDSGMPKDRFSAEMPDATLATLKIQPSEPRDSAVYFCASGLVGLPTEAFFGQGTRLTVV.

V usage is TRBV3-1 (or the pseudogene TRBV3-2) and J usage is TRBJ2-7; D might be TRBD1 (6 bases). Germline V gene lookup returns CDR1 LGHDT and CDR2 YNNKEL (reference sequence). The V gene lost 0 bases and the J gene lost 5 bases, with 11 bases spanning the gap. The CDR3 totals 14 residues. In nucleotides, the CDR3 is TGTGCCAGCAGCCAAGATGTGGGGGCCCACGAGCAGTACTTC. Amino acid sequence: CASSQDVGAHEQYF.

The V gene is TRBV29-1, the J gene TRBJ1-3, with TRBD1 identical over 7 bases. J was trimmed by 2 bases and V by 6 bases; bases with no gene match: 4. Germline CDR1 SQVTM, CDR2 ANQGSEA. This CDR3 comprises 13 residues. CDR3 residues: CSVTQGAGNTIYF. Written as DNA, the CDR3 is TGCAGCGTCACCCAGGGGGCTGGAAACACCATATATTTT.

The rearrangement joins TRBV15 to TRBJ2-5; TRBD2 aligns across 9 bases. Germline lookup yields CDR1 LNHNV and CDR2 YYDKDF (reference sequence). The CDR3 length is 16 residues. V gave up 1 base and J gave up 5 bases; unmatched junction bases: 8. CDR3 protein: CATSRGGGASWETQYF. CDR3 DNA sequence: TGTGCCACCAGCAGAGGCGGGGGGGCCTCTTGGGAGACCCAGTACTTC.

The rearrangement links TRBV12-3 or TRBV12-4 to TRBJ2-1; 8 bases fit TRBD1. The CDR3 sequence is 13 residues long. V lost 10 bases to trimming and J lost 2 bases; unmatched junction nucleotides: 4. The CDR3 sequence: CANRQGPYNEQFF. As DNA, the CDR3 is TGTGCCAACCGACAGGGGCCCTACAATGAGCAGTTCTTC.

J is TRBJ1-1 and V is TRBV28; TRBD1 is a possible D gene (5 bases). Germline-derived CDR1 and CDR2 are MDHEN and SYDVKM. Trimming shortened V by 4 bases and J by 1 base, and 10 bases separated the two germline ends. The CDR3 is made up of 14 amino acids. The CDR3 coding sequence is TGTGCCAGCAGTTCCCTCAGGGCGAACACTGAAGCTTTCTTT. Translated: CASSSLRANTEAFF.

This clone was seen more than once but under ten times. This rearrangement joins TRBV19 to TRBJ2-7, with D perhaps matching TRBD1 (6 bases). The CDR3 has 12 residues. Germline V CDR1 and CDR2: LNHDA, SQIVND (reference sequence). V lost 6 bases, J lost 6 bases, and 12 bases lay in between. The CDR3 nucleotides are TGTGCCAGTAGCCGAACAGGGACCGAGCAGTACTTC. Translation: CASSRTGTEQYF.

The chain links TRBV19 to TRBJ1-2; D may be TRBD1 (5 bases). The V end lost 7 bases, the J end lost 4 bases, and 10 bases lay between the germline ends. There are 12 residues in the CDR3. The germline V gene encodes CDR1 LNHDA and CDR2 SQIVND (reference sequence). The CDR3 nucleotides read TGTGCCAGTATGAACAGGATCTATGGCTACACCTTC. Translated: CASMNRIYGYTF.

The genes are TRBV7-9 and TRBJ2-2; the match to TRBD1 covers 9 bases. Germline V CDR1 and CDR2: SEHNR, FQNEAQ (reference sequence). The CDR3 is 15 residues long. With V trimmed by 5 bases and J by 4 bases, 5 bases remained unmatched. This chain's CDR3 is CASSPGTGFTGELFF. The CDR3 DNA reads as TGTGCCAGCAGCCCAGGGACAGGGTTCACCGGGGAGCTGTTTTTT.

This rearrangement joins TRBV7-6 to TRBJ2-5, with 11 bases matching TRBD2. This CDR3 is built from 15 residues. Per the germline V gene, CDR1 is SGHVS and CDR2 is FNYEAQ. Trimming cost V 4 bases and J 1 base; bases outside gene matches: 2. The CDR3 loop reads CASSSSGRSQETQYF. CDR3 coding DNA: TGTGCCAGCAGCTCTAGCGGGAGGAGCCAAGAGACCCAGTACTTC.

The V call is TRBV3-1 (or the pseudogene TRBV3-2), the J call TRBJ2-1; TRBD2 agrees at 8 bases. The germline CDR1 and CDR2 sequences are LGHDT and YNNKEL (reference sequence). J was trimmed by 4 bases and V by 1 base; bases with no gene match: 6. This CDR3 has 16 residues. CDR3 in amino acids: CASSQGSGGGYNEQFF. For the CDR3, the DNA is TGTGCCAGCAGCCAAGGGTCCGGGGGGGGATACAATGAGCAGTTCTTC.